This TCR beta chain was retrieved from a study of shared clonotypes between healthy human individuals. Findings and caveats of the study: Genetic and exposure-history diversity was limited by the small donor number.

Method: immunoSEQ multiplex PCR; TCRdb's copy keeps in-frame clones and lacks some. The sample comprises about 1.1 million clones, 77% of which are singletons, and approximately 0.9% rests with the top ten. A note on this clone: Its antigen is undetermined.

The CDR3 is 16 amino acids. Trimming took 3 bases from V and 3 from J; bases not matched to a gene: 10. The germline V gene has CDR1 MDHEN and CDR2 SYDVKM. Sample: memory CD4+ T cells from PBMCs. Subset described: CD45RA-negative fraction. This chain uses TRBV28 with TRBJ2-7; 8 bases line up with TRBD2. The clonotype comes from a man aged 18 to 30 in good health. Some clones in this sample may be carry-over from other donors' samples. This chain's CDR3 is CASSFFGTGGHYEQYF. The CDR3 DNA sequence: TGTGCCAGCAGTTTTTTTGGAACGGGAGGGCACTACGAGCAGTACTTC.